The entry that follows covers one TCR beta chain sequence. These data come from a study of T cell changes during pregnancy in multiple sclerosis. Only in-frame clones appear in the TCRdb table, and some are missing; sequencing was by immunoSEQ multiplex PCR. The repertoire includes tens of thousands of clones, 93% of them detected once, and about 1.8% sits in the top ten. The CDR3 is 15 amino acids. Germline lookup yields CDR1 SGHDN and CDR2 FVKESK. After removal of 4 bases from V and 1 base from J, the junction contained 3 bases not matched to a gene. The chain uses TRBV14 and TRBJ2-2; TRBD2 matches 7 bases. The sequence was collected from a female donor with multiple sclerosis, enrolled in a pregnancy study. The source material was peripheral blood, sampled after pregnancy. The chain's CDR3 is CASSLAGVNTGELFF. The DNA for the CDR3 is TGTGCCAGCAGCCTGGCGGGGGTGAACACCGGGGAGCTGTTTTTT.